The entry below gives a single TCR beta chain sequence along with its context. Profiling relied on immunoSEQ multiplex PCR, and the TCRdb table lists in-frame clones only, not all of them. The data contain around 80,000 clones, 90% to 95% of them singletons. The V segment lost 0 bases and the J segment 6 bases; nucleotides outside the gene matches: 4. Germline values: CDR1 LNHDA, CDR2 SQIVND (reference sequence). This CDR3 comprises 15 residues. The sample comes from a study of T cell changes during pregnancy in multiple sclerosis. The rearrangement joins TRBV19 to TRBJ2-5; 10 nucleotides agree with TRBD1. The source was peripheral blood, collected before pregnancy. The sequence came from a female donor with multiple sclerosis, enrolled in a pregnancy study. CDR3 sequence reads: CASSIETGGAKTQYF. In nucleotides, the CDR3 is TGTGCCAGTAGTATAGAGACAGGGGGCGCGAAGACCCAGTACTTC.